This T cell receptor beta chain was profiled in a study of T cell clones after liver transplantation. Data came from immunoSEQ multiplex PCR; TCRdb stores just in-frame clones and leaves some out. The sample includes tens of thousands of clones, about 70% seen only once; the top ten take over 12%. This CDR3 spans 14 amino acids. Germline CDR1 is SGHDT and CDR2 is YYEEEE. V was cut by 4 bases and J by 2 bases, with 10 bases left in between. The chain carries TRBV5-6 and TRBJ1-5, with D hard to call. The origin of this receptor is a human donor who received a liver transplant. Sequencing was performed on CD4+ T cells from blood, taken before liver transplant. DNA of the CDR3: TGTGCCAGCAGCGCGATACTGGGCAATCAGCCCCAGCATTTT. It translates to CASSAILGNQPQHF.